Following are 12 T cell receptor beta chains from one sample sequenced in a study of T cell repertoires and leukemia-associated antigens. For these receptors, no antigen is known. One entry per CDR3 protein results from TCRdb running MiXCR on the 5' RACE reads. The data show about 9,800 distinct CDR3 sequences, less than 55% seen once. Sequenced: CD3+ T cells sorted from blood and cultured. The receptors were sampled from a female donor in good health.

This clonotype was counted a few times. V gene TRBV7-2 combines with J gene TRBJ2-5, with unresolved D. The germline CDR1 and CDR2 sequences are SGHTA and FQGNSA. The CDR3 totals 11 residues. Deletions cut 6 bases from V and 13 bases from J, with 15 bases between. CDR3 DNA: TGTGCCAGCAGTCGTCCGGACCCGGGGTACTTC. Its translation: CASSRPDPGYF. Full variable domain (rest looked up from reference TRBV7-2 and TRBJ2-5): GAGVSQSPSNKVTEKGKDVELRCDPISGHTALYWYRQSLGQGLEFLIYFQGNSAPDKSGLPSDRFSAERTGGSVSTLTIQRTQQEDSAVYLCASSRPDPGYFGPGTRLLVL.

This clonotype was seen at least ten times. The chain combines TRBV4-1 with TRBJ2-1; TRBD2 agrees at 7 bases. V gave up 1 base and J gave up 1 base; unmatched junction bases: 1. CDR1 is MGHRA and CDR2 is YSYEKL in the germline V gene. The CDR3 is made up of 15 amino acids. CDR3 region: CASSQGGGSYNEQFF. The DNA for the CDR3 is TGCGCCAGCAGCCAAGGGGGGGGTTCCTACAATGAGCAGTTCTTC.

As for this clonotype: A read error is possible here, since a much larger clone lies one base away. As DNA, the CDR3 is TGTGCCTGGAGCGGGGGTGGGTTCACTGAAGCTTTCTTT. This encodes CAWSGGGFTEAFF. V gene TRBV30 combines with J gene TRBJ1-1; D is perhaps TRBD1 (5 bases). CDR3 length: 13 amino acids. The germline CDR1 and CDR2 sequences are GTSNPN and SVGIG (reference sequence). Deletions cut 3 bases from V and 4 bases from J, with 12 bases between.

This clonotype is medium-sized in the sample. V is TRBV10-3 and J is TRBJ2-3; TRBD2 matches at 8 bases. This CDR3 region has 15 residues. V trimming: 6 bases; J trimming: 2 bases; junction bases outside the gene matches: 7. Germline CDR1 and CDR2: ENHRY and SYGVKD. The CDR3 sequence is CAISGIAGNTDTQYF. Here the CDR3 DNA reads TGTGCCATCAGCGGGATAGCGGGAAACACAGATACGCAGTATTTT.

The CDR3 region has the DNA TGTGCCAGCAGCCCACCTGGCGTCCGAGCCTCCAATGAGCAGTTCTTC. Its translation: CASSPPGVRASNEQFF. This rearrangement joins TRBV4-2 to TRBJ2-1; D remains unclear. Trimming removed 4 bases at V and 6 bases at J, with 19 bases between. The germline gives CDR1 LGHNA, CDR2 YNFKEQ. The CDR3 covers 16 residues.

About this clonotype itself: An end of the junction does not agree with germline; a read error may underlie this. The CDR3 DNA sequence: TGTGCCAGCTCACCATTGGCAACCGGGACAGCTATAACCTCTGGAAACACCACATATTTT. Protein product: CASSPLATGTAITSGNTTYF. The rearrangement joins TRBV18 to TRBJ1-3; 7 bases are shared with TRBD1. Germline CDR1 KGHSH, CDR2 LQKENI. The CDR3 spans 20 residues. Filled out from reference TRBV18 and TRBJ1-3, the complete variable domain reads NAGVMQNPRHLVRRRGQEARLRCSPMKGHSHVYWYRQLPEEGLKFMVYLQKENIIDESGMPKERFSAEFPKEGPSILRIQQVVRGDSAAYFCASSPLATGTAITSGNTTYFGEGSWLTVV.

The V and J genes are TRBV29-1 and TRBJ2-1; D unresolved. The V gene lost 5 bases and the J gene lost 9 bases, with 23 bases spanning the gap. CDR1 is SQVTM, CDR2 ANQGSEA, per germline. The CDR3 length is 15 residues. This chain's CDR3 is CSVIAEIYNLGEQFF. The DNA of the CDR3 is TGCAGCGTTATTGCCGAGATCTACAACCTCGGTGAGCAGTTCTTC.

V and J are TRBV3-1 and TRBJ1-2, with no clear D. This CDR3 spans 14 amino acids. CDR1 and CDR2 (germline): LGHDT, YNNKEL (reference sequence). V lost 4 bases and J 7 bases, leaving 16 bases between the germline ends. CDR3 in amino acids: CASSRAAGNGGYTF. The DNA of the CDR3 is TGTGCCAGCAGCCGAGCAGCAGGCAATGGTGGCTACACCTTC.

The chain recombines TRBV5-1 with TRBJ1-5; no clear D. CDR1 SGHRS and CDR2 YFSETQ come from the germline V gene. The CDR3 consists of 14 residues. Between the trimmed V and J ends, which lost 3 bases and 2 bases, there was a span of 9 bases. The CDR3: CASSSAAGNQPQHF. The CDR3 DNA reads TGCGCCAGCAGCTCGGCTGCGGGCAATCAGCCCCAGCATTTT.

On this clonotype: Relative to the germline gene, one junction end is altered; a read error may explain this. The chain links TRBV7-9 to TRBJ2-7; D is ambiguous. Germline V gene lookup returns CDR1 SEHNR and CDR2 FQNEAQ (reference sequence). The CDR3 length is 13 residues. CDR3 sequence (DNA): TGTGCCAGCAGCTTAAACGGTAGAAGCAAGTTCCACTTC. Translation gives CASSLNGRSKFHF.

The rearrangement joins TRBV10-2 to TRBJ1-2; D uncertain. Deletions cut 4 bases from V and 0 bases from J, with 9 bases between. CDR3 length: 14 amino acids. From germline, CDR1 is WSHSY and CDR2 SAAADI. CDR3 residues: CASSVIGPNYGYTF. In DNA form, the CDR3 reads TGCGCCAGCAGTGTTATAGGGCCTAACTATGGCTACACCTTC.

J is TRBJ1-6 and V is TRBV25-1, with TRBD1 as a possible D gene (5 bases). Trimming stripped 6 bases from V and 7 bases from J, with 10 bases between. The CDR3 has 13 residues. CDR1 and CDR2 from the germline V gene are MGHDK and SYGVNS. CDR3: CASRGLGNSPLHF. CDR3 DNA: TGTGCCAGCAGGGGGCTGGGGAATTCACCCCTCCACTTT.